This passage covers 11 T cell receptor beta chains from one sample sequenced in a study of blood T cell repertoires in COVID-19. Sequencing was performed with immunoSEQ multiplex PCR; in TCRdb, only in-frame clones are kept and a portion is missing. The table lists 52,000 or so clones, roughly 85% of them singletons. Material for sequencing was peripheral blood. Receptor source: a man older than 75 with acute or convalescent COVID-19.

The chain uses TRBV4-1 and TRBJ1-1; TRBD1 matches at 8 bases. CDR3 size: 18 residues. Trimming cost V 0 bases and J 2 bases; bases outside gene matches: 11. Germline V gives CDR1 MGHRA, CDR2 YSYEKL. CDR3 amino acids: CASSQDRSGQARNTEAFF. CDR3 nucleotides: TGCGCCAGCAGCCAAGACCGGTCGGGACAGGCCAGAAACACTGAAGCTTTCTTT.

The chain carries TRBV10-1 and TRBJ1-2; the D is unclear. The CDR3 sequence is 12 residues long. With 3 bases removed from V and 1 base from J, the gap between germline ends came to 3 bases. Looked up from germline, CDR1 is WNHNN and CDR2 is SYGVQD (reference sequence). The CDR3 loop reads CASSDNNYGYTF. For the CDR3, the DNA is TGCGCCAGCAGTGACAATAACTATGGCTACACCTTC.

The chain couples TRBV5-1 to TRBJ1-2, with TRBD1 as a possible D gene (6 bases). The CDR3 totals 11 residues. Germline CDR1 SGHRS, CDR2 YFSETQ. Trimming took 2 bases from V and 14 from J, leaving 13 bases between them. The CDR3 loop is CASSLGQIMTF. The CDR3 nucleotides read TGCGCCAGCAGCTTAGGACAGATTATGACCTTC.

The chain recombines TRBV4-1 with TRBJ2-2; 7 bases fit TRBD2. CDR1 and CDR2 from the germline V gene are MGHRA and YSYEKL. The CDR3 has 15 residues. J gave up 4 bases and V 4 bases, and 6 bases lay outside the gene matches. This CDR3 reads CASSRPTSVTGELFF. For the CDR3, the DNA is TGCGCCAGCAGCCGCCCAACTAGCGTCACCGGGGAGCTGTTTTTT.

The rearrangement uses TRBV7-2 and TRBJ2-5, with 9 bases identical to TRBD1. Germline values: CDR1 SGHTA, CDR2 FQGNSA. V was clipped by 3 bases and J by 5 bases; unmatched bases: 7. CDR3 length equals 15 residues. The chain's CDR3 is CASSFDRGSGETQYF. CDR3 in DNA: TGTGCCAGCAGCTTCGACAGGGGGAGCGGGGAGACCCAGTACTTC.

The chain employs TRBV6-6 and TRBJ2-2; tentative D call: TRBD1 (5 bases). V dropped 7 bases and J dropped 7 bases, with 19 bases sitting between them. This CDR3 spans 15 amino acids. CDR1 and CDR2 (germline): MNHNY, SVGAGI (reference sequence). The CDR3 region has the DNA TGTGCCAGCATGCTCCAGGAGCAGGGTGGCGGGGAGCTGTTTTTT. Amino acid sequence: CASMLQEQGGGELFF.

This chain links TRBV19 with TRBJ1-5, with TRBD1 as a possible D gene (5 bases). Germline CDR1 LNHDA, CDR2 SQIVND (reference sequence). The length of the CDR3 is 17 residues. The V end was cut by 3 bases, the J end by 5 bases, with 20 bases between. CDR3 amino acids: CASSILGSAGSHQPQHF. In DNA form, the CDR3 reads TGTGCCAGTAGTATTCTCGGTTCGGCAGGGTCTCATCAGCCCCAGCATTTT.

The chain links TRBV5-4 to TRBJ1-4; TRBD1 matches 7 bases. V gave up 4 bases and J gave up 5 bases; unmatched junction bases: 8. CDR3 length equals 15 residues. From germline, CDR1 is SGHNT and CDR2 YYREEE (reference sequence). CDR3 protein: CASSRGQNSNEKLFF. CDR3 DNA: TGTGCCAGCAGCCGGGGACAGAACAGCAATGAAAAACTGTTTTTT. The full variable domain, completed using reference TRBV5-4 and TRBJ1-4, is ETGVTQSPTHLIKTRGQQVTLRCSSQSGHNTVSWYQQALGQGPQFIFQYYREEENGRGNFPPRFSGLQFPNYSSELNVNALELDDSALYLCASSRGQNSNEKLFFGSGTQLSVL.

The chain has TRBV19 and TRBJ2-7, with D maybe TRBD1 (6 bases). Germline V lookup: CDR1 LNHDA, CDR2 SQIVND (reference sequence). The CDR3 totals 16 residues. V dropped 4 bases and J dropped 2 bases, with 18 bases sitting between them. The CDR3 sequence is CASSTPGQRPPYEQYF. The CDR3 DNA sequence: TGTGCCAGTAGTACCCCCGGACAGAGACCCCCCTACGAGCAGTACTTC. The full variable domain, its missing parts supplied by reference TRBV19 and TRBJ2-7, is DGGITQSPKYLFRKEGQNVTLSCEQNLNHDAMYWYRQDPGQGLRLIYYSQIVNDFQKGDIAEGYSVSREKKESFPLTVTSAQKNPTAFYLCASSTPGQRPPYEQYFGPGTRLTVT.

The genes are TRBV2 and TRBJ1-5; 10 bases align to TRBD1. The CDR3 is made up of 15 amino acids. J gave up 4 bases and V 5 bases, and 5 bases lay outside the gene matches. The germline CDR1 and CDR2 sequences are SNHLY and FYNNEI. The CDR3 bases are TGTGCCAGCAGTTGGGGGACAGGGGATAATCAGCCCCAGCATTTT. Its protein product is CASSWGTGDNQPQHF.

This chain joins TRBV3-1 (or the pseudogene TRBV3-2) and TRBJ1-1; 10 bases agree with TRBD1. V shed 4 bases and J 6 bases; nucleotides not matched to a gene: 8. The CDR3 contains 15 residues. Germline V lookup: CDR1 LGHDT, CDR2 YNNKEL (reference sequence). The CDR3 region is CASSLGTGVTAEAFF. CDR3 nucleotide sequence: TGTGCCAGCAGCCTCGGGACAGGGGTGACGGCTGAAGCTTTCTTT.